The table lists the clone carrying this T cell receptor beta chain with a count of one. Antigen specificity is unknown. Clones were read by immunoSEQ multiplex PCR, and TCRdb kept only the in-frame ones, dropping some. The sample holds 600,000 to 750,000 clones, 90% seen once. The data belong to a study of shared clonotypes between healthy human individuals. Regarding the study as a whole: Rarefaction demonstrated incomplete sorted-subset sequencing despite large depth. Relative to memory subsets, naive subsets generally showed larger estimated richness.

None of the donors, who were healthy HIV-negative adults, had recently had acute infections or vaccinations. Together with CD45RO+ cells, CCR7-negative CD45RA+ TemRA cells were included in CD8 memory. The germline V gene has CDR1 MNHNS and CDR2 SASEGT. This CDR3 comprises 19 residues. V was pared by 4 bases and J by 1 base, with 15 bases of the junction left unmatched. The material sequenced was memory CD8+ T cells from PBMCs. The sample's subset: CD45RO+ cells pooled with CCR7-negative TemRA cells. The receptor was isolated from a man aged 18-30 years in good health. Some clones in this sample may be carry-over from other donors' samples. The gene calls are TRBV6-1 and TRBJ1-4; 7 positions agree with TRBD1. The chain's CDR3 is CASSARGRSPLGTNEKLFF. In DNA form, the CDR3 reads TGTGCCAGCAGTGCCAGGGGGAGATCCCCGTTGGGAACTAATGAAAAACTGTTTTTT.